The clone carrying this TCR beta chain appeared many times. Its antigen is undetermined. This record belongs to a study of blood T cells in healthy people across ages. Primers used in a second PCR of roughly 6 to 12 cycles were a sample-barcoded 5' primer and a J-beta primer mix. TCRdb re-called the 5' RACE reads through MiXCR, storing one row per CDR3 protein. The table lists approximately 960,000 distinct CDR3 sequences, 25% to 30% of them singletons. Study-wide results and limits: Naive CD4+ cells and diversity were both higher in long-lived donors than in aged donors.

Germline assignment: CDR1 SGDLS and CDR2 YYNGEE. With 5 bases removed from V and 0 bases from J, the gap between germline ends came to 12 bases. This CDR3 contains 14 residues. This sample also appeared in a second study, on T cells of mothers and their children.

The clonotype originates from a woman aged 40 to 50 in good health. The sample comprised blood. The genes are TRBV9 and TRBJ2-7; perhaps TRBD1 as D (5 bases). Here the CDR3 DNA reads TGTGCCAGCAGTATAGACAGTAGCTCCTACGAGCAGTACTTC. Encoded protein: CASSIDSSSYEQYF.